Presented here are 23 T cell receptor beta chains from one specimen sequenced in a study of early T cells in non-severe SARS-CoV-2 infection. Each CDR3 protein gets one entry after TCRdb re-called the 5' RACE reads with MiXCR. Of around 82,000 distinct CDR3 sequences listed, about 11% are singletons. The sample comprised whole blood. The source of these receptors is an adult who was a healthcare worker with PCR-confirmed SARS-CoV-2 infection or an uninfected control (not recorded which).

In its sample, this clonotype was seen many times. CDR3: CSAVPPGPTYEQYF. DNA of the CDR3: TGCAGTGCTGTACCTCCGGGCCCAACCTACGAGCAGTACTTC. The rearrangement uses TRBV20-1 and TRBJ2-7; D unresolved. The germline V gene encodes CDR1 DFQATT and CDR2 SNEGSKA (reference sequence). Trimming left V 5 bases short and J 2 bases short, with 16 bases between. CDR3 size: 14 residues.

The V gene is TRBV6-2 or TRBV6-3, the J gene TRBJ1-2; TRBD1 matches at 11 bases. J gave up 4 bases and V 6 bases, and 7 bases lay outside the gene matches. CDR1 and CDR2 (germline): MNHEY, SVGEGT. This CDR3 region has 15 residues. The CDR3 spells CASRLGGTGGYGYTF. In nucleotides, the CDR3 is TGTGCCAGCAGGCTCGGCGGGACAGGGGGCTATGGCTACACCTTC.

The chain joins TRBV12-5 to TRBJ1-3; the D is unclear. The CDR3 length is 16 residues. Trimming shortened V by 0 bases and J by 0 bases, and 9 bases separated the two germline ends. Per the germline V gene, CDR1 is LGHNT and CDR2 is FRNRAP. The CDR3 DNA follows: TGTGCTAGTGGTTTGGTAGGGAGATCCTCTGGAAACACCATATATTTT. It codes for CASGLVGRSSGNTIYF.

In its sample, this clonotype was seen a few times. The chain uses TRBV12-3 or TRBV12-4 and TRBJ1-5, with D possibly TRBD1 on 6 matching bases. The CDR3 runs to 21 residues. V was pared by 4 bases and J by 2 bases, with 30 bases between. The CDR3 here is CASSSLPSGQPSKKGNQPQHF. In nucleotides, the CDR3 is TGTGCCAGCAGTTCCTTACCCTCTGGACAGCCCTCCAAGAAGGGCAATCAGCCCCAGCATTTT.

This clonotype has just a few counts. The chain uses TRBV19 and TRBJ2-1, with TRBD2 matching over 9 bases. The CDR3 spans 15 residues. The V segment lost 8 bases and the J segment 5 bases; nucleotides outside the gene matches: 10. The germline V gene encodes CDR1 LNHDA and CDR2 SQIVND (reference sequence). The CDR3 DNA reads as TGTGCCAGTGAAGGAGCACTAGCGGGTCACAATGAGCAGTTCTTC. Protein: CASEGALAGHNEQFF.

The J gene is TRBJ2-3, the V gene TRBV12-3 or TRBV12-4; perhaps TRBD1 as D (5 bases). The CDR3 is 15 amino acids. The V end was cut by 2 bases, the J end by 1 base, with 10 bases between. The CDR3 bases are TGTGCCAGCAGTTTACTTCAGGGCGGCACAGATACGCAGTATTTT. Translated: CASSLLQGGTDTQYF.

At least ten counts were recorded for this clonotype. The gene calls are TRBV7-8 and TRBJ2-3; D is perhaps TRBD2 (5 bases). The CDR3 totals 15 residues. Germline CDR1 is SGHVS and CDR2 is FQNEAQ. The V end was cut by 2 bases, the J end by 0 bases, with 9 bases between. The CDR3, as DNA: TGTGCCAGCAGCTTACAGCCTAGCAGCACAGATACGCAGTATTTT. It codes for CASSLQPSSTDTQYF.

J is TRBJ2-3 and V is TRBV7-9; no definite D call. The V gene's germline CDR1 is SEHNR and CDR2 FQNEAQ (reference sequence). Trimming took 3 bases from V and 6 from J, leaving 7 bases between them. The CDR3 consists of 12 residues. The CDR3, as DNA: TGTGCCAGCAGCTTCGACACGGATACGCAGTATTTT. Translated: CASSFDTDTQYF. Drawing the rest from reference TRBV7-9 and TRBJ2-3, the complete variable domain is DTGVSQNPRHKITKRGQNVTFRCDPISEHNRLYWYRQTLGQGPEFLTYFQNEAQLEKSRLLSDRFSAERPKGSFSTLEIQRTEQGDSAMYLCASSFDTDTQYFGPGTRLTVL.

This clonotype was counted many times. This rearrangement joins TRBV7-9 to TRBJ2-3; 7 bases align to TRBD1. Germline trimming cut 5 bases from V and 6 bases from J; bases unmatched to any gene: 5. Germline CDR1 is SEHNR and CDR2 is FQNEAQ (reference sequence). The CDR3 is made up of 13 amino acids. The CDR3 sequence is CASSDRVADTQYF. The CDR3 bases are TGTGCCAGCAGCGACAGGGTCGCCGATACGCAGTATTTT.

This clonotype was counted many times. The CDR3 here is CASSLDPILAGGHEQYF. CDR3 in DNA: TGTGCCAGCAGCTTAGACCCCATACTAGCGGGGGGCCACGAGCAGTACTTC. The V call is TRBV7-6, the J call TRBJ2-7, with 12 bases matching TRBD2. The CDR3 is 17 amino acids. The germline V gene encodes CDR1 SGHVS and CDR2 FNYEAQ. Germline trimming cut 1 base from V and 5 bases from J; bases unmatched to any gene: 9.

This clonotype was detected a few times. The rearrangement uses TRBV20-1 and TRBJ2-7; possible D gene TRBD1, 6 bases. The V and J ends lost 4 bases and 3 bases respectively, with 16 bases between them. CDR1 and CDR2 from the germline V gene are DFQATT and SNEGSKA (reference sequence). This CDR3 has 14 residues. CDR3 sequence reads: CSATVRGLLYEQYF. CDR3 DNA: TGCAGTGCTACTGTCAGGGGCCTACTCTACGAGCAGTACTTC.

This clonotype appeared many times. This chain uses TRBV20-1 with TRBJ2-3; D gene unclear. This CDR3 region has 12 residues. Germline V gene lookup returns CDR1 DFQATT and CDR2 SNEGSKA (reference sequence). V shed 1 base and J shed 6 bases, with 8 bases lying between them. This chain's CDR3 is CSARAPGDTQYF. The CDR3 nucleotides are TGCAGTGCTAGAGCACCTGGTGATACGCAGTATTTT.

This chain joins TRBV5-5 and TRBJ1-2; D is undetermined. V dropped 4 bases and J dropped 3 bases, with 22 bases sitting between them. The germline V gene encodes CDR1 SGHKS and CDR2 YYEKEE (reference sequence). This CDR3 has 17 residues. The CDR3 region is CASSQLDGSQQYYGYTF. In nucleotides, the CDR3 is TGTGCCAGCAGCCAACTTGATGGCAGTCAACAGTACTATGGCTACACCTTC.

This clonotype has just a few counts. The chain couples TRBV18 to TRBJ1-3; D is possibly TRBD1 (6 bases). The CDR3 covers 14 residues. From germline, CDR1 is KGHSH and CDR2 LQKENI. V lost 2 bases and J lost 8, with 13 bases in between. CDR3 loop: CASSPRTAGDTIYF. The CDR3 nucleotides read TGTGCCAGCTCACCAAGGACAGCCGGTGACACCATATATTTT.

The chain joins TRBV3-1 to TRBJ2-3; D gene unclear. The CDR3 contains 13 residues. Germline V gene lookup returns CDR1 LGHDT and CDR2 YNNKEL (reference sequence). Trimming stripped 2 bases from V and 0 bases from J, with 3 bases between. The CDR3 bases are TGTGCCAGCAGCCAATACAGCACAGATACGCAGTATTTT. This encodes CASSQYSTDTQYF.

The chain uses TRBV7-2 and TRBJ2-3, with 9 nucleotides matching TRBD1. J gave up 2 bases and V 5 bases, and 8 bases lay outside the gene matches. This CDR3 region has 16 residues. The germline gives CDR1 SGHTA, CDR2 FQGNSA. CDR3 residues: CASSIRDRVITDTQYF. CDR3 coding DNA: TGTGCCAGCAGCATACGGGACAGGGTGATCACAGATACGCAGTATTTT.

The rearrangement links TRBV7-2 to TRBJ1-6; TRBD1 matches at 10 bases. Germline V gene sequence: CDR1 SGHTA, CDR2 FQGNSA. This CDR3 comprises 14 residues. Trimming took 5 bases from V and 9 from J; bases not matched to a gene: 4. As DNA, the CDR3 is TGTGCCAGCAGCGAGACAGGGGGCTCTTCACCCCTCCACTTT. This sequence encodes CASSETGGSSPLHF.

Ten or more counts support this clonotype. The chain couples TRBV5-6 to TRBJ2-5, with D perhaps matching TRBD1 (6 bases). V lost 4 bases and J 1 base, leaving 11 bases between the germline ends. This CDR3 comprises 14 residues. The germline gives CDR1 SGHDT, CDR2 YYEEEE. CDR3 sequence (DNA): TGTGCCAGCAGCCCGGACAGATCCCAAGAGACCCAGTACTTC. This codes for CASSPDRSQETQYF.

The gene calls are TRBV2 and TRBJ1-1; 8 bases line up with TRBD1. Per germline, CDR1 SNHLY and CDR2 FYNNEI. V dropped 6 bases and J dropped 2; count of bases not matched to a gene: 5. The CDR3 is 14 residues long. CDR3 region: CASRVGQGNTEAFF. The CDR3 nucleotides read TGTGCCAGCAGGGTAGGACAGGGAAACACTGAAGCTTTCTTT. The variable domain in full, with the rest retrieved from reference TRBV2 and TRBJ1-1, is EPEVTQTPSHQVTQMGQEVILRCVPISNHLYFYWYRQILGQKVEFLVSFYNNEISEKSEIFDDQFSVERPDGSNFTLKIRSTKLEDSAMYFCASRVGQGNTEAFFGQGTRLTVV.

The chain carries TRBV6-5 and TRBJ2-3, with 7 bases lining up with TRBD2. Trimming at V came to 6 bases and at J to 3 bases, leaving 3 bases not matched to a gene. Germline CDR1 and CDR2: MNHEY and SVGAGI. The CDR3 sequence is 13 residues long. The CDR3 loop reads CASRRGVTDTQYF. CDR3 nucleotides: TGTGCCAGCAGACGGGGGGTAACAGATACGCAGTATTTT.

A few counts support this clonotype. The rearrangement links TRBV29-1 to TRBJ1-2; D unclear. The germline V and J ends were trimmed by 8 bases and 1 base, with 8 bases remaining between them. The CDR3 contains 11 residues. CDR1 and CDR2 (germline): SQVTM, ANQGSEA. The CDR3 here is CSLKSNYGYTF. DNA of the CDR3: TGCAGCCTTAAGAGTAACTATGGCTACACCTTC.

The chain uses TRBV7-9 and TRBJ1-3; the D gene is possibly TRBD1 (5 bases). Germline V lookup: CDR1 SEHNR, CDR2 FQNEAQ (reference sequence). CDR3 length equals 13 residues. Trimming pared 2 bases from V and 3 bases from J, leaving 5 bases between. CDR3 nucleotide sequence: TGTGCCAGCAGCTTACAGGGTGGAAACACCATATATTTT. Translation gives CASSLQGGNTIYF. The full variable domain, rest sourced from reference TRBV7-9 and TRBJ1-3, is DTGVSQNPRHKITKRGQNVTFRCDPISEHNRLYWYRQTLGQGPEFLTYFQNEAQLEKSRLLSDRFSAERPKGSFSTLEIQRTEQGDSAMYLCASSLQGGNTIYFGEGSWLTVV.

This sequence joins TRBV2 and TRBJ2-1; possibly TRBD2 for D (5 bases). V lost 0 bases and J 12 bases, leaving 9 bases between the germline ends. Germline loops: CDR1 SNHLY, CDR2 FYNNEI. The CDR3 extends over 12 amino acids. The CDR3 coding sequence is TGTGCCAGCAGTGAAGCGCGGGCGAGGCAGTTCTTC. It is translated as CASSEARARQFF.